These 27 T cell receptor beta chains originate from one sample sequenced in a study of T cells in tumors after PD-1 blockade. Here immunoSEQ multiplex PCR was the method, and the copy in TCRdb shows in-frame clones only, minus some. Among roughly 47,000 clones listed, more than 75% were seen once. Sequencing used PBMCs, obtained before anti-PD-1 treatment. The receptors were gathered from a human donor with basal cell carcinoma.

In this sample, this clone turned up many times. This chain links TRBV2 with TRBJ2-7; 7 bases agree with TRBD2. Unmatched junction bases numbered 7, after V lost 1 base and J lost 4 bases. Germline V gene data show CDR1 as SNHLY and CDR2 as FYNNEI. The length of the CDR3 is 15 residues. In nucleotides, the CDR3 is TGTGCCAGCAGTGAAGGGGGGGGAGGCCTTTACGAGCAGTACTTC. This sequence encodes CASSEGGGGLYEQYF. Full variable domain (remainder filled in from reference TRBV2 and TRBJ2-7): EPEVTQTPSHQVTQMGQEVILRCVPISNHLYFYWYRQILGQKVEFLVSFYNNEISEKSEIFDDQFSVERPDGSNFTLKIRSTKLEDSAMYFCASSEGGGGLYEQYFGPGTRLTVT.

The CDR3 region is CASTRGAVDTQYF. The CDR3 DNA follows: TGTGCCAGCACCCGGGGGGCCGTGGATACGCAGTATTTT. The chain is built from TRBV9 and TRBJ2-3, with D perhaps matching TRBD2 (7 bases). This CDR3 comprises 13 residues. Germline values: CDR1 SGDLS, CDR2 YYNGEE. Trimming stripped 6 bases from V and 6 bases from J, with 14 bases between.

This clone counts as medium-sized. The CDR3 nucleotides read TGTGCCAGTAACCCAAAGACAGGGTGGAACACTGAAGCTTTCTTT. Translating it yields CASNPKTGWNTEAFF. The rearrangement uses TRBV19 and TRBJ1-1; 7 positions match TRBD1. Germline assignment: CDR1 LNHDA and CDR2 SQIVND (reference sequence). CDR3 size: 15 residues. Trimming took 7 bases from V and 1 from J; bases not matched to a gene: 9.

The chain has TRBV27 and TRBJ2-7, with 11 positions matching TRBD1. CDR3 length equals 15 residues. V lost 5 bases and J lost 3; bases outside the gene matches: 6. Germline V CDR1 and CDR2: MNHEY, SMNVEV (reference sequence). The chain's CDR3 is CASSRDRGDRYEQYF. The DNA of the CDR3 is TGTGCCAGCAGTAGGGACAGGGGGGATCGCTACGAGCAGTACTTC.

J is TRBJ2-3 and V is TRBV13; D gene unclear. Germline values: CDR1 PRHDT, CDR2 FYEKMQ (reference sequence). The CDR3 consists of 12 residues. With 4 bases removed from V and 5 bases from J, the gap between germline ends came to 7 bases. CDR3 region: CASSSIRDTQYF. As DNA, the CDR3 is TGTGCCAGCAGCTCCATTAGAGATACGCAGTATTTT.

The rearrangement uses TRBV5-1 and TRBJ2-2; D is unresolved. The ends were cut back, 0 bases at V and 0 bases at J, with 6 bases in the middle. Germline loops: CDR1 SGHRS, CDR2 YFSETQ. This CDR3 is 15 amino acids long. Here the CDR3 reads CASSLDFTNTGELFF. In nucleotides, the CDR3 is TGCGCCAGCAGCTTGGACTTTACGAACACCGGGGAGCTGTTTTTT.

This clone was picked up one time. The V gene is TRBV9, the J gene TRBJ2-1; 7 positions match TRBD1. The CDR3 covers 15 residues. The V segment lost 4 bases and the J segment 4 bases; nucleotides outside the gene matches: 8. Germline loops: CDR1 SGDLS, CDR2 YYNGEE. DNA of the CDR3: TGTGCCAGCAGCCTACAGGGGTCAGCGTACAATGAGCAGTTCTTC. This sequence encodes CASSLQGSAYNEQFF.

By proportion, this clone is medium-sized (0.01 to 0.1%). The rearrangement joins TRBV6-5 to TRBJ1-4; TRBD1 matches at 9 bases. CDR3 size: 16 residues. J was trimmed by 10 bases and V by 0 bases; bases with no gene match: 9. Germline V gives CDR1 MNHEY, CDR2 SVGAGI. The CDR3 coding sequence is TGTGCCAGCAGTTACTCAGGCGGGACAGGGATAGGAAAACTGTTTTTT. Amino acid sequence: CASSYSGGTGIGKLFF.

This clone occurred a few times. The chain links TRBV5-1 to TRBJ2-1, with 10 bases identical to TRBD2. From germline, CDR1 is SGHRS and CDR2 YFSETQ. This CDR3 is built from 17 residues. V shed 3 bases and J 0 bases; nucleotides not matched to a gene: 6. As DNA, the CDR3 is TGCGCCAGCAGCTCCGCTAGCGGGAGCAGCTCCTACAATGAGCAGTTCTTC. Its translation: CASSSASGSSSYNEQFF.

The sample holds one count of this clone. V gene TRBV4-2 combines with J gene TRBJ2-3; D uncertain. This CDR3 is built from 12 residues. With 2 bases removed from V and 4 bases from J, the gap between germline ends came to 4 bases. Germline CDR1 LGHNA, CDR2 YNFKEQ. The CDR3, as DNA: TGTGCCAGCAGCCAAAATGCAGATACGCAGTATTTT. The encoded protein is CASSQNADTQYF.

This clone showed up just a few times. This chain connects TRBV5-1 to TRBJ2-1; a possible D gene is TRBD1 (7 bases). With 0 bases removed from V and 9 bases from J, the gap between germline ends came to 10 bases. The CDR3 contains 13 residues. The germline V gene has CDR1 SGHRS and CDR2 YFSETQ. The CDR3 region is CASSLGRGAEQFF. Here the CDR3 DNA reads TGCGCCAGCAGCTTGGGCAGGGGGGCTGAGCAGTTCTTC.

J is TRBJ1-2 and V is TRBV29-1; D gene uncertain. The V end was cut by 4 bases, the J end by 0 bases, with 6 bases between. Looked up from germline, CDR1 is SQVTM and CDR2 is ANQGSEA. This CDR3 region has 12 residues. The CDR3, as DNA: TGCAGCGTTGGATCGGCTAACTATGGCTACACCTTC. Its protein is CSVGSANYGYTF.

The rearrangement links TRBV9 to TRBJ2-3; the D is unclear. V was pared by 4 bases and J by 2 bases, with 5 bases between. Germline V gene lookup returns CDR1 SGDLS and CDR2 YYNGEE. The CDR3 consists of 12 residues. In DNA, the CDR3 is TGTGCCAGCAGCCTTAACACAGATACGCAGTATTTT. This translates into CASSLNTDTQYF. Full variable domain (rest looked up from reference TRBV9 and TRBJ2-3): DSGVTQTPKHLITATGQRVTLRCSPRSGDLSVYWYQQSLDQGLQFLIQYYNGEERAKGNILERFSAQQFPDLHSELNLSSLELGDSALYFCASSLNTDTQYFGPGTRLTVL.

The V call is TRBV6-1, the J call TRBJ1-2; D possibly corresponds to TRBD1 (6 bases). Germline V lookup: CDR1 MNHNS, CDR2 SASEGT. The CDR3 length is 15 residues. V was clipped by 1 base and J by 5 bases, with 14 bases between them. CDR3 sequence: CASSEGSGATYGYTF. The CDR3 nucleotides are TGTGCCAGCAGTGAAGGATCGGGGGCGACGTATGGCTACACCTTC.

V usage is TRBV28 and J usage is TRBJ2-3; TRBD2 matches 8 bases. After removal of 3 bases from V and 6 bases from J, the junction contained 8 bases not matched to a gene. Looked up from germline, CDR1 is MDHEN and CDR2 is SYDVKM. The CDR3 extends over 15 amino acids. The CDR3 loop reads CASSFRGGRMDTQYF. CDR3 nucleotide sequence: TGTGCCAGCAGTTTTCGGGGGGGCCGAATGGATACGCAGTATTTT.

The chain joins TRBV24-1 to TRBJ1-2; D is unresolved. This CDR3 is 15 amino acids long. V lost 4 bases and J lost 3, with 14 bases in between. Germline lookup yields CDR1 KGHDR and CDR2 SFDVKD. CDR3 amino acids: CATSDSAVGYYGYTF. As DNA, the CDR3 is TGTGCCACCAGTGACTCCGCGGTCGGCTACTATGGCTACACCTTC.

The chain employs TRBV5-6 and TRBJ2-1; D gene uncertain. The CDR3 has 14 amino acids. Germline loops: CDR1 SGHDT, CDR2 YYEEEE. Trimming stripped 2 bases from V and 4 bases from J, with 10 bases between. In DNA form, the CDR3 reads TGTGCCAGCAGCTTTGGTGTACCGTACAATGAGCAGTTCTTC. Translating gives CASSFGVPYNEQFF.

J is TRBJ2-7 and V is TRBV3-1 (or the pseudogene TRBV3-2); tentative D call: TRBD2 (6 bases). Germline values: CDR1 LGHDT, CDR2 YNNKEL (reference sequence). Between the trimmed V and J ends, which lost 3 bases and 1 base, there was a span of 13 bases. CDR3 length equals 15 residues. CDR3 DNA sequence: TGTGCCAGCAGCCATGCGGGACGGATGTCCTACGAGCAGTACTTC. Protein sequence: CASSHAGRMSYEQYF.

This clone has just a few counts. The chain uses TRBV19 and TRBJ2-6; 7 bases line up with TRBD2. J gave up 6 bases and V 4 bases, and 9 bases lay outside the gene matches. The CDR3 spans 16 residues. The V gene's germline CDR1 is LNHDA and CDR2 SQIVND (reference sequence). CDR3 region: CASSTTGGFSANVLTF. DNA of the CDR3: TGTGCCAGTAGTACGACGGGAGGCTTTTCGGCCAACGTCCTGACTTTC.

As DNA, the CDR3 is TGTGCCAGCAGCTTGACTAGCGGGGACCACAATGAGCAGTTCTTC. Protein product: CASSLTSGDHNEQFF. This rearrangement joins TRBV5-6 to TRBJ2-1; 10 bases are shared with TRBD2. After removal of 1 base from V and 5 bases from J, the junction contained 3 bases not matched to a gene. Germline V lookup: CDR1 SGHDT, CDR2 YYEEEE. The CDR3 covers 15 residues.

CDR3 coding DNA: TGCGCCAGCAGCTTGATGGCAGGGGCCTCCTACGAGCAGTACTTC. As protein: CASSLMAGASYEQYF. The chain combines TRBV5-1 with TRBJ2-7, with D tentatively TRBD1 (6 bases). The germline V and J ends were trimmed by 1 base and 0 bases, with 11 bases remaining between them. This CDR3 spans 15 amino acids. Germline-derived CDR1 and CDR2 are SGHRS and YFSETQ.

The chain links TRBV7-2 to TRBJ2-7; weak D call: TRBD2 (6 bases). The germline V and J ends were trimmed by 5 bases and 0 bases, with 8 bases remaining between them. In germline, CDR1 is SGHTA, CDR2 FQGNSA. This CDR3 spans 13 amino acids. CDR3 bases: TGTGCCAGCAGCAGGAGGGCCTCCTACGAGCAGTACTTC. Translated, it gives CASSRRASYEQYF. Based on the CDR3 plus reference TRBV7-2 and TRBJ2-7, the full variable domain is GAGVSQSPSNKVTEKGKDVELRCDPISGHTALYWYRQSLGQGLEFLIYFQGNSAPDKSGLPSDRFSAERTGGSVSTLTIQRTQQEDSAVYLCASSRRASYEQYFGPGTRLTVT.

The chain employs TRBV24-1 and TRBJ1-1; tentative D call: TRBD1 (5 bases). Germline V gene sequence: CDR1 KGHDR, CDR2 SFDVKD. The V gene lost 6 bases and the J gene lost 8 bases, with 15 bases spanning the gap. This CDR3 comprises 13 residues. The DNA for the CDR3 is TGTGCCACCAGTCCGGGGCCGCTTAGAGAAGCTTTCTTT. This translates into CATSPGPLREAFF.

This chain connects TRBV10-2 to TRBJ2-1, with D perhaps TRBD1 or TRBD2 (5 bases each). CDR1 WSHSY and CDR2 SAAADI come from the germline V gene. The CDR3 has 14 residues. Trimming pared 7 bases from V and 2 bases from J, leaving 12 bases between. The chain's CDR3 is CASNERGAYNEQFF. CDR3 sequence (DNA): TGCGCCAGCAACGAGAGGGGAGCCTACAATGAGCAGTTCTTC.

V and J are TRBV18 and TRBJ2-7; D gene uncertain. The germline V gene encodes CDR1 KGHSH and CDR2 LQKENI. The V gene lost 2 bases and the J gene lost 5 bases, with 13 bases spanning the gap. CDR3 length: 14 amino acids. CDR3 sequence: CASSPLGNKDEQYF. CDR3 in DNA: TGTGCCAGCTCACCATTGGGGAATAAGGACGAGCAGTACTTC.

CDR3 in DNA: TGCAGCGTCCTCAGCGGGAGTGCCTTCCACGAGCAGTACTTC. This encodes CSVLSGSAFHEQYF. The chain is built from TRBV29-1 and TRBJ2-7; 8 bases fit TRBD2. Trimming took 6 bases from V and 5 from J; bases not matched to a gene: 12. This CDR3 comprises 14 residues. Looked up from germline, CDR1 is SQVTM and CDR2 is ANQGSEA.

This rearrangement joins TRBV5-4 to TRBJ1-2; 10 bases fit TRBD1. V gave up 3 bases and J gave up 2 bases; unmatched junction bases: 10. CDR3 length equals 17 residues. Germline lookup yields CDR1 SGHNT and CDR2 YYREEE (reference sequence). In nucleotides, the CDR3 is TGTGCCAGCAGCTCGGGACAGGGGCCCGGTTTCAACTATGGCTACACCTTC. The encoded protein is CASSSGQGPGFNYGYTF.